These T cell receptor beta chains were read from a single sample in a study of tumor and adjacent non-tumor tissue in lung cancer. TCRdb used MiXCR to reprocess the multiplex PCR reads, holding one entry per CDR3 protein. The table includes about 200,000 distinct CDR3 sequences, 60% to 75% detected once. Sample: lung tumor tissue. Source of these receptors: a man aged 55 to 70 with non-small cell lung cancer. CDR3s include the opening cysteine and the closing phenylalanine or tryptophan. A D gene is named only where the DNA matches it firmly. Where a row states a size, it is once, few, many or the class of an expanded clone; other rows omit it.

D gene	clone size	J gene	V gene	CDR3 protein	CDR3 DNA
-	once	TRBJ2-1	TRBV6-2/TRBV6-3	CASSIARNEQFF	TGTGCCAGCAGTATAGCCCGCAATGAGCAGTTCTTC
TRBD1	-	TRBJ1-2	TRBV7-8	CANSLLATGADTF	TGTGCCAACAGCTTATTGGCCACAGGGGCAGACACCTTC
-	-	TRBJ2-1	TRBV6-2/TRBV6-3	CASSPQGSSSYKEQFF	TGTGCCAGCTCCCCTCAGGGGTCTAGCTCCTACAAAGAGCAGTTCTTC
-	-	TRBJ2-1	TRBV11-2	CASSLEAGGRSSYSEQFF	TGTGCCAGCAGCTTAGAAGCGGGTGGTCGAAGCTCCTACAGTGAGCAGTTCTTC
-	-	TRBJ2-7	TRBV6-5	CASGNWVVTRYEQYF	TGTGCTAGCGGCAATTGGGTAGTCACTCGCTACGAGCAGTACTTC
TRBD2	many	TRBJ2-1	TRBV28	CASSLGTSGEQFF	TGTGCCAGCAGTTTGGGGACTAGCGGGGAGCAGTTCTTC
-	-	TRBJ2-2	TRBV4-1	CASSQESTRAPSGELFF	TGTGCCAGCAGCCAAGAGTCAACGCGAGCCCCTTCCGGGGAGCTGTTTTTT
-	-	TRBJ1-2	TRBV6-5	CASSFLADSKDYTF	TGTGCCAGCAGTTTCCTAGCCGATTCCAAGGACTACACCTTC
-	-	TRBJ2-1	TRBV30	CVLEKATAFNNEQFF	TGTGTCCTGGAGAAAGCTACAGCCTTCAACAATGAGCAGTTCTTC
-	once	TRBJ2-3	TRBV11-3	CPSSFVRWARDTQYF	TGTCCCAGCAGTTTCGTGAGGTGGGCGAGGGATACGCAGTATTTT
-	-	TRBJ2-1	TRBV29-1	CSVDVTNANEQFF	TGCAGCGTTGACGTGACTAACGCTAATGAGCAGTTCTTC
-	-	TRBJ2-2	TRBV12-3/TRBV12-4	CASLISQSNTGELFF	TGTGCCAGCCTGATCAGTCAGTCTAACACCGGGGAGCTGTTTTTT
-	-	TRBJ1-1	TRBV11-2	CANSSHSF	TGTGCCAATAGCTCCCATAGCTTC
TRBD2	-	TRBJ2-1	TRBV6-2/TRBV6-3	CASTLGYAGGQFF	TGTGCCAGCACTCTAGGGTACGCGGGAGGGCAGTTCTTC
TRBD2	-	TRBJ2-1	TRBV20-1	CSTLGLAGPRSEQFF	TGCAGTACTTTGGGACTAGCGGGGCCGAGGAGTGAGCAATTCTTC
TRBD1	-	TRBJ1-6	TRBV11-2	CASSSGQGYNSPLLF	TGTGCCAGCAGCTCGGGACAGGGCTATAATTCTCCCCTCCTATTT
-	many	TRBJ2-2	TRBV20-1	CSARDRGSPANTGELFF	TGCAGTGCTAGAGATCGAGGCAGCCCTGCGAACACCGGGGAGCTGTTTTTT
-	-	TRBJ2-7	TRBV4-2	CASSQGGGASYEQYF	TGTGCCAGCAGCCAAGGAGGGGGGGCTTCCTACGAGCAGTACTTC
TRBD1	-	TRBJ1-4	TRBV30	CAWTVRDRPNEKLFF	TGTGCCTGGACTGTGAGGGACAGGCCTAATGAAAAACTGTTTTTT
TRBD2	once	TRBJ2-1	TRBV12-3/TRBV12-4	CASSLVLAGVNEQFF	TGTGCCAGCAGTTTAGTCCTAGCGGGAGTCAACGAGCAGTTCTTC
-	-	TRBJ1-5	TRBV5-5	CASSLWHNNNQPQHF	TGTGCCAGCAGCTTGTGGCATAACAACAATCAGCCCCAGCATTTT
-	-	TRBJ2-7	TRBV11-1	CASSTWRGSYDQYF	TGTGCCAGCAGCACCTGGAGAGGGTCATACGACCAGTACTTC
-	-	TRBJ1-3	TRBV20-1	CTARTQLDPGAGNTIYF	TGCACTGCTAGAACACAGCTTGACCCCGGGGCTGGAAACACCATATATTTT
-	-	TRBJ2-1	TRBV7-9	CASSSSGSGCNEQFF	TGCGCCAGCAGCTCGTCAGGGAGCGGCTGCAATGAGCAGTTCTTC
-	-	TRBJ2-1	TRBV28	CASRGDATSYNEQFF	TGTGCCAGCAGGGGGGACGCTACCTCCTACAATGAGCAGTTCTTC
TRBD2	-	TRBJ2-3	TRBV5-4	CASSGVLAGGEDTQYF	TGTGCCAGCAGCGGGGTACTAGCGGGAGGAGAAGATACGCAGTATTTT
-	many	TRBJ1-5	TRBV28	CASTLGGTPNQPQHF	TGTGCCAGCACTTTAGGCGGGACACCCAATCAGCCCCAGCATTTT
TRBD2	-	TRBJ2-7	TRBV20-1	CSPSPELTSGGTYEQYF	TGCAGTCCTAGTCCTGAGTTGACTAGCGGGGGGACCTACGAGCAGTACTTC
-	-	TRBJ1-1	TRBV14	CASSSRPLTEAFF	TGTGCCAGCAGCTCCCGACCCCTGACTGAAGCTTTCTTT
-	-	TRBJ2-3	TRBV4-1	CASSRQRDTQYF	TGCGCCAGCAGCCGGCAGAGGGATACGCAGTATTTT
-	many	TRBJ1-1	TRBV4-1	CASSQDGKGTEAFF	TGCGCCAGCAGCCAAGATGGTAAGGGTACTGAAGCTTTCTTT
-	many	TRBJ2-2	TRBV6-5	CASSNRAPRTGELFF	TGTGCCAGCAGTAACCGGGCCCCGAGGACCGGGGAGCTGTTTTTT
TRBD1	-	TRBJ2-1	TRBV4-2	CASSQGDRGLNEQSF	TGTGCCAGCAGCCAAGGGGACAGGGGGTTGAATGAGCAGTCCTTC
TRBD2	once	TRBJ2-7	TRBV7-9	CASSAGLAGPYEQYF	TGTGCCAGCAGCGCGGGACTAGCGGGTCCTTACGAGCAGTACTTC
-	-	TRBJ1-6	TRBV29-1	CSANFGSGVRSPLHF	TGCAGCGCCAACTTTGGGTCAGGGGTTCGTTCACCCCTCCATTTT
-	many	TRBJ1-4	TRBV30	CAWSAQTGFSGEKLFF	TGTGCCTGGAGTGCCCAAACGGGATTCTCCGGAGAAAAACTGTTTTTT
TRBD2	few	TRBJ2-5	TRBV6-6	CASKPAGGPFETQYF	TGTGCCAGCAAACCAGCGGGAGGGCCATTTGAGACCCAGTACTTC
-	few	TRBJ2-1	TRBV12-3/TRBV12-4	CASSWGQFYNEQSF	TGTGCCAGCAGTTGGGGCCAATTCTACAATGAGCAGTCCTTC
TRBD2	-	TRBJ2-3	TRBV12-3/TRBV12-4	CASSGWGGSTDTQYF	TGTGCCAGCAGTGGGTGGGGGGGTAGCACAGATACGCAGTATTTT
TRBD1	-	TRBJ2-5	TRBV28	CASSLLTGNQETQYF	TGTGCCAGCAGTTTATTGACAGGGAACCAAGAGACCCAGTACTTC
-	-	TRBJ1-6	TRBV11-2	CASSSRVNVGSSPLHF	TGTGCCAGTAGCTCCCGAGTTAATGTAGGGAGTTCACCCCTCCACTTT
-	-	TRBJ1-1	TRBV20-1	CSARDGRGGTEAFF	TGCAGTGCTAGAGATGGGCGGGGGGGGACTGAAGCTTTCTTT
-	-	TRBJ2-5	TRBV11-2	CASTQQGLETQYF	TGTGCCAGCACTCAGCAGGGGTTAGAGACCCAGTACTTC
-	-	TRBJ1-2	TRBV11-2	CTSSLDLTDTAGGYTF	TGTACCAGTAGCTTAGATCTGACTGACACGGCGGGGGGCTACACCTTC
TRBD1	once	TRBJ1-6	TRBV11-3	CASNSGGTGLHSALHF	TGTGCCAGCAACTCCGGCGGGACAGGGTTACATTCAGCCCTCCACTTT
TRBD2	-	TRBJ2-7	TRBV20-1	CSGGRFQEQYF	TGCAGCGGCGGGAGGTTCCAAGAACAGTACTTC
-	-	TRBJ1-5	TRBV12-3/TRBV12-4	CASSLSSYINQPQHF	TGTGCCAGCAGTTTATCCTCTTATATCAATCAGCCCCAGCATTTT
-	-	TRBJ1-1	TRBV6-1	CVSSEGSGKGFAGAFF	TGTGTCAGCAGTGAAGGGTCAGGGAAGGGTTTCGCTGGAGCTTTCTTT
TRBD1	-	TRBJ2-7	TRBV10-2	CASSATGTGKAYEHYF	TGCGCCAGCAGTGCGACCGGGACAGGGAAAGCCTACGAGCACTACTTC
-	-	TRBJ1-1	TRBV11-2	CASSLDLDTEVFF	TGTGCCAGCAGCTTGGATCTGGACACTGAAGTTTTCTTT
-	-	TRBJ2-5	TRBV11-1	CTSSFTPGAETPYF	TGTACCAGCAGCTTTACACCGGGTGCAGAGACCCCGTACTTC
TRBD2	once	TRBJ2-1	TRBV6-1	CASSEILAGGRDKQFF	TGTGCCAGCAGTGAAATCCTAGCGGGGGGAAGGGATAAGCAGTTCTTC
-	few	TRBJ1-1	TRBV6-1	CASSVKPGNTEAFF	TGTGCCAGCAGTGTAAAACCTGGGAACACTGAAGCTTTCTTT
-	-	TRBJ1-2	TRBV14	CASSQVEALYGYTF	TGTGCCAGCAGCCAAGTGGAGGCCCTCTATGGCTACACCTTC
TRBD2	many	TRBJ2-5	TRBV4-2	CASSQAASGGAEETQYF	TGTGCCAGCAGCCAAGCGGCTAGCGGGGGGGCCGAAGAGACCCAGTACTTC
TRBD2	-	TRBJ2-2	TRBV20-1	CSAYHPWSSGRAVSGELFF	TGCAGTGCTTATCACCCCTGGTCTAGCGGGAGGGCCGTGTCCGGGGAGCTGTTTTTC
-	-	TRBJ1-1	TRBV11-2	CASSLAISGLAEAFF	TGTGCCAGCAGCTTAGCAATCAGTGGACTCGCTGAAGCTTTCTTT
-	-	TRBJ2-1	TRBV11-3	CARSLSEDKEKFF	TGTGCCAGAAGCTTAAGTGAAGACAAAGAGAAGTTCTTC
TRBD2	few	TRBJ2-3	TRBV13	CASSLASGDSTDTQYF	TGTGCCAGCAGCTTAGCCAGCGGGGACTCCACAGATACGCAGTATTTT